This T cell receptor beta chain was found in a study of Ad26.COV2.S vaccination and SARS-CoV-2 variants. Study information: Ad26.COV2.S shots went into the muscle once or twice, 56 days apart.

Remarks on this clone: Its antigen remains unknown.

Treatment: roughly 19 received Ad26.COV2.S at low or high dose, single or two shots; 5 received placebo; per-sample allocation not given. The samples were gathered on day 63 after the first injection of vaccine or placebo. Study results and limitations: Overall T cell responses may have been underestimated by the analyses of TCR breadth and depth.

TCRdb's copy holds only in-frame clones and misses some; the assay was immunoSEQ multiplex PCR. The table includes about 350,000 clones, 80% to 90% detected once. The material sequenced was peripheral blood, taken in a trial of Ad26.COV2.S vaccine versus placebo. This TCR derives from a person aged 18-60 years who received the Ad26.COV2.S COVID-19 vaccine or a placebo.

The CDR3 sequence is CASSSQGTSSGSPLHF. The CDR3 coding sequence is TGTGCCAGCAGCTCACAGGGTACGAGTAGTGGTTCACCCCTCCACTTT. This rearrangement joins TRBV7-2 to TRBJ1-6; D perhaps matches TRBD1 (6 bases). This CDR3 is 16 amino acids long. Germline V lookup: CDR1 SGHTA, CDR2 FQGNSA. Between the trimmed V and J ends, which lost 4 bases and 9 bases, there was a span of 19 bases.